The 21 T cell receptor beta chains given below trace back to one sample, sequenced in a study of blood T cell repertoires in COVID-19. The table came from immunoSEQ multiplex PCR; TCRdb's copy has only in-frame clones and leaves some out. Of roughly 290,000 clones in the sample, approximately 88% were seen once. Specimen: PBMCs or T cells enriched from blood (not recorded which). All receptors derive from a woman in her thirties or forties who had recovered from COVID-19.

This clone was observed at least ten times. The gene calls are TRBV2 and TRBJ2-2, with 9 bases lining up with TRBD2. The CDR3 extends over 14 amino acids. Germline V gene sequence: CDR1 SNHLY, CDR2 FYNNEI. Trimming at V came to 7 bases and at J to 7 bases, leaving 7 bases not matched to a gene. The DNA for the CDR3 is TGTGCCAGCAACCTACTAGCGGGTGGCGGGGAGCTGTTTTTT. Amino acids: CASNLLAGGGELFF.

The rearrangement uses TRBV7-2 and TRBJ2-3, with 8 positions matching TRBD2. V shed 5 bases and J 3 bases; nucleotides not matched to a gene: 4. This CDR3 contains 14 residues. Germline V gene sequence: CDR1 SGHTA, CDR2 FQGNSA. CDR3 loop: CASSRTSRTDTQYF. DNA of the CDR3: TGTGCCAGCAGCCGGACTAGCAGAACAGATACGCAGTATTTT. Together with reference TRBV7-2 and TRBJ2-3, the CDR3 gives the full variable domain: GAGVSQSPSNKVTEKGKDVELRCDPISGHTALYWYRQSLGQGLEFLIYFQGNSAPDKSGLPSDRFSAERTGGSVSTLTIQRTQQEDSAVYLCASSRTSRTDTQYFGPGTRLTVL.

This chain uses TRBV11-2 with TRBJ2-3, with a tentative D call TRBD2 (5 bases). Trimming left V 3 bases short and J 0 bases short, with 10 bases between. CDR3 length equals 15 residues. The germline V gene has CDR1 SGHAT and CDR2 FQNNGV. The CDR3 sequence: CASSFTRTSTDTQYF. For the CDR3, the DNA is TGTGCCAGCAGCTTCACTAGAACTAGCACAGATACGCAGTATTTT. Drawing the rest from reference TRBV11-2 and TRBJ2-3, the complete variable domain is EAGVAQSPRYKIIEKRQSVAFWCNPISGHATLYWYQQILGQGPKLLIQFQNNGVVDDSQLPKDRFSAERLKGVDSTLKIQPAKLEDSAVYLCASSFTRTSTDTQYFGPGTRLTVL.

This clone was observed a handful of times. The chain recombines TRBV7-6 with TRBJ1-1; D is possibly TRBD1 (5 bases). The CDR3 covers 13 residues. Germline loops: CDR1 SGHVS, CDR2 FNYEAQ. V was clipped by 0 bases and J by 7 bases, with 9 bases between them. The CDR3 reads CASSLAGVGEAFF. In DNA, the CDR3 is TGTGCCAGCAGCTTAGCAGGGGTTGGTGAAGCTTTCTTT.

The CDR3 reads CASRGPLRASGANVLTF. The DNA for the CDR3 is TGTGCCAGCAGAGGACCCTTGCGGGCCTCTGGGGCCAACGTCCTGACTTTC. This chain uses TRBV28 with TRBJ2-6, with a possible D match to TRBD2 (5 bases). V was clipped by 6 bases and J by 0 bases, with 15 bases between them. The CDR3 is 17 amino acids. The germline CDR1 and CDR2 sequences are MDHEN and SYDVKM.

The V gene is TRBV5-1, the J gene TRBJ1-1; D not resolved. Germline-derived CDR1 and CDR2 are SGHRS and YFSETQ. Trimming left V 4 bases short and J 2 bases short, with 12 bases between. The CDR3 totals 14 residues. The CDR3 protein is CASSPDWVNTEAFF. CDR3 in DNA: TGCGCCAGCAGCCCGGACTGGGTAAACACTGAAGCTTTCTTT.

The chain links TRBV7-8 to TRBJ1-5, with a tentative D call TRBD1 (5 bases). V was pared by 4 bases and J by 0 bases, with 19 bases between. The CDR3 consists of 18 residues. Per the germline V gene, CDR1 is SGHVS and CDR2 is FQNEAQ. CDR3: CASSWGRHGYYSNQPQHF. The DNA of the CDR3 is TGTGCCAGCAGCTGGGGGAGGCACGGCTATTATAGCAATCAGCCCCAGCATTTT.

This rearrangement joins TRBV12-5 to TRBJ2-1; D is unresolved. The CDR3 sequence is 16 residues long. V was cut by 2 bases and J by 1 base, with 12 bases left in between. Germline V lookup: CDR1 LGHNT, CDR2 FRNRAP. The DNA for the CDR3 is TGTGCTAGTGGTTTGAACGCGGCAGCGTCCTACAATGAGCAGTTCTTC. Translation: CASGLNAAASYNEQFF.

The CDR3 DNA reads as TGTGCCACCAGTGATCCCGACAGGGTGTACACCGGGGAGCTGTTTTTT. It codes for CATSDPDRVYTGELFF. The chain has TRBV24-1 and TRBJ2-2; 7 nucleotides agree with TRBD1. This CDR3 region has 16 residues. Germline V gene sequence: CDR1 KGHDR, CDR2 SFDVKD. Unmatched junction bases numbered 6, after V lost 3 bases and J lost 3 bases.

V is TRBV28 and J is TRBJ2-2, with 7 nucleotides matching TRBD1. V shed 4 bases and J 4 bases; nucleotides not matched to a gene: 9. The length of the CDR3 is 16 residues. CDR1 and CDR2 from the germline V gene are MDHEN and SYDVKM. The chain's CDR3 is CASSSQGGRGTGELFF. CDR3 sequence (DNA): TGTGCCAGCAGTTCCCAAGGGGGCAGAGGCACCGGGGAGCTGTTTTTT.

The chain carries TRBV15 and TRBJ2-2, with D unresolved. CDR3 length: 13 amino acids. V was pared by 8 bases and J by 4 bases, with 11 bases between. Germline CDR1 and CDR2: LNHNV and YYDKDF (reference sequence). CDR3 in amino acids: CATSVTSTGELFF. CDR3 DNA: TGTGCCACCTCGGTCACCTCCACCGGGGAGCTGTTTTTT.

The chain couples TRBV2 to TRBJ2-5, with a weak D call TRBD1 (5 bases). From germline, CDR1 is SNHLY and CDR2 FYNNEI. Between the trimmed V and J ends, which lost 4 bases and 4 bases, there was a span of 10 bases. The CDR3 extends over 13 amino acids. The CDR3 coding sequence is TGTGCCAGCAGTGTTGTGGGGCCAGAGACCCAGTACTTC. This sequence encodes CASSVVGPETQYF.

The chain employs TRBV25-1 and TRBJ1-6; 8 bases map to TRBD1. V lost 2 bases, J lost 7 bases, and 7 bases stayed unmatched. In germline, CDR1 is MGHDK, CDR2 SYGVNS. The CDR3 length is 16 residues. CDR3 protein: CASSEHAGGKNSPLHF. The CDR3 bases are TGTGCCAGCAGTGAACATGCAGGGGGCAAAAATTCACCCCTCCACTTT. Based on the CDR3 plus reference TRBV25-1 and TRBJ1-6, the full variable domain is EADIYQTPRYLVIGTGKKITLECSQTMGHDKMYWYQQDPGMELHLIHYSYGVNSTEKGDLSSESTVSRIRTEHFPLTLESARPSHTSQYLCASSEHAGGKNSPLHFGNGTRLTVT.

The gene calls are TRBV11-3 and TRBJ2-7, with a weak D call TRBD1 (5 bases). V dropped 5 bases and J dropped 0 bases, with 8 bases sitting between them. Germline V gene lookup returns CDR1 SGHNT and CDR2 YENEEA. The CDR3 sequence is 13 residues long. In nucleotides, the CDR3 is TGTGCCAGCAGCCCAGACAGCTCCTACGAGCAGTACTTC. Its protein is CASSPDSSYEQYF.

This clone was seen once. CDR3: CASSSRGGTVAKNIQYF. CDR3 sequence (DNA): TGTGCCAGCAGCTCCCGCGGGGGGACGGTAGCCAAAAACATTCAGTACTTC. The chain employs TRBV7-2 and TRBJ2-4; TRBD2 matches at 8 bases. The CDR3 has 17 residues. Germline V gene lookup returns CDR1 SGHTA and CDR2 FQGNSA. Trimming removed 4 bases from V and 0 bases from J; junction bases left unmatched: 8.

This clone was detected once. The CDR3 bases are TGCGCCAGCAGCCAAGAATGGCTAGCGATTGACACCGGGGAGCTGTTTTTT. Translation gives CASSQEWLAIDTGELFF. The chain is built from TRBV4-1 and TRBJ2-2, with D maybe TRBD2 (6 bases). The CDR3 runs 17 residues. The ends were cut back, 0 bases at V and 3 bases at J, with 14 bases in the middle. Per the germline V gene, CDR1 is MGHRA and CDR2 is YSYEKL.

The chain recombines TRBV19 with TRBJ1-2; TRBD1 might be the D (5 bases). V lost 7 bases and J lost 1, with 16 bases in between. The CDR3 totals 15 residues. Germline values: CDR1 LNHDA, CDR2 SQIVND (reference sequence). The CDR3 bases are TGTGCCAGTATGGCCAGGGCTGGGGTTAACTATGGCTACACCTTC. It translates to CASMARAGVNYGYTF.

The rearrangement joins TRBV6-5 to TRBJ2-7, with TRBD2 matching 9 bases. J was trimmed by 3 bases and V by 2 bases; bases with no gene match: 5. The germline V gene encodes CDR1 MNHEY and CDR2 SVGAGI. This CDR3 has 15 amino acids. The CDR3 coding sequence is TGTGCCAGCAGTTACGTCGGCGGGGGGGGCTACGAGCAGTACTTC. Residues: CASSYVGGGGYEQYF.

The V gene is TRBV7-2, the J gene TRBJ2-1, with 11 bases matching TRBD1. CDR1 and CDR2 from the germline V gene are SGHTA and FQGNSA. V gave up 5 bases and J gave up 7 bases; unmatched junction bases: 7. The CDR3 is made up of 15 amino acids. CDR3 region: CASSRVGQGANEQFF. CDR3 DNA: TGTGCCAGCAGCCGCGTAGGACAGGGGGCGAATGAGCAGTTCTTC. Full variable domain (rest looked up from reference TRBV7-2 and TRBJ2-1): GAGVSQSPSNKVTEKGKDVELRCDPISGHTALYWYRQSLGQGLEFLIYFQGNSAPDKSGLPSDRFSAERTGGSVSTLTIQRTQQEDSAVYLCASSRVGQGANEQFFGPGTRLTVL.

V usage is TRBV9 and J usage is TRBJ2-1; 10 bases are shared with TRBD2. The CDR3 is 17 amino acids. V shed 4 bases and J 4 bases; nucleotides not matched to a gene: 11. Germline assignment: CDR1 SGDLS and CDR2 YYNGEE. This CDR3 reads CASSRGGGLADYNEQFF. For the CDR3, the DNA is TGTGCCAGCAGCCGAGGGGGTGGACTAGCGGATTACAATGAGCAGTTCTTC. The full variable domain, rest sourced from reference TRBV9 and TRBJ2-1, is DSGVTQTPKHLITATGQRVTLRCSPRSGDLSVYWYQQSLDQGLQFLIQYYNGEERAKGNILERFSAQQFPDLHSELNLSSLELGDSALYFCASSRGGGLADYNEQFFGPGTRLTVL.

J is TRBJ1-5 and V is TRBV12-3 or TRBV12-4; no firm D call. The CDR3 has 13 residues. Trimming shortened V by 5 bases and J by 4 bases, and 9 bases separated the two germline ends. The CDR3 sequence: CASSAEENQPQHF. In DNA form, the CDR3 reads TGTGCCAGCAGTGCAGAAGAAAATCAGCCCCAGCATTTT.